A single sample gave rise to the 30 T cell receptor beta chains below, sequenced in a study of blood T cell repertoires in COVID-19. Profiling relied on immunoSEQ multiplex PCR, and the TCRdb table lists in-frame clones only, not all of them. The sample lists about 270,000 clones, over 70% occurring once. Sequenced input: peripheral blood. The receptors stem from a man of 80 years or more with acute or convalescent COVID-19.

This clone was recorded once. The same CDR3 can be traced to other DNA sequences in this sample. The chain has TRBV28 and TRBJ2-7; D not resolved. The V end was cut by 2 bases, the J end by 0 bases, with 5 bases between. Germline loops: CDR1 MDHEN, CDR2 SYDVKM. The CDR3 extends over 13 amino acids. CDR3: CASSLGSSYEQYF. The CDR3 nucleotides are TGTGCCAGCAGTTTAGGCAGCTCCTACGAGCAGTACTTC.

This clone is a singleton in its sample. This chain connects TRBV4-1 to TRBJ2-3; no clear D gene. This CDR3 spans 16 amino acids. Germline CDR1 reads MGHRA; CDR2 reads YSYEKL. V dropped 2 bases and J dropped 1 base, with 13 bases sitting between them. Written as DNA, the CDR3 is TGCGCCAGCAGCCAAAGACCGGGTATGGGCACAGATACGCAGTATTTT. Translating gives CASSQRPGMGTDTQYF.

The chain employs TRBV11-2 and TRBJ2-7; 9 bases line up with TRBD2. Germline V gene lookup returns CDR1 SGHAT and CDR2 FQNNGV. V shed 2 bases, J shed 1 base, and the junction held 12 bases outside the gene matches. CDR3 length: 18 residues. The CDR3 protein is CASSLREAGTSFSYEQYF. The CDR3 DNA sequence: TGTGCCAGCAGCTTACGAGAGGCCGGGACTAGCTTTTCCTACGAGCAGTACTTC.

This clone was recorded only once. The rearrangement joins TRBV2 to TRBJ2-2, with 11 bases matching TRBD1. The CDR3 has 13 residues. The trim removed 8 bases at V and 4 bases at J, leaving 0 bases unmatched. Germline CDR1 SNHLY, CDR2 FYNNEI. The CDR3, as DNA: TGTGCCAGCGGGACAGGGGGCACCGGGGAGCTGTTTTTT. Translation: CASGTGGTGELFF.

The chain employs TRBV3-1 (or the pseudogene TRBV3-2) and TRBJ2-5; 9 nucleotides match TRBD1. V was clipped by 3 bases and J by 5 bases; unmatched bases: 10. Germline loops: CDR1 LGHDT, CDR2 YNNKEL (reference sequence). This CDR3 contains 16 residues. The CDR3 DNA reads as TGTGCCAGCAGCCAGCGGGACAGGGAAGTAGTGGAGACCCAGTACTTC. Translated, it gives CASSQRDREVVETQYF.

This clone appeared a single time. The chain uses TRBV12-3 or TRBV12-4 and TRBJ2-5, with 7 bases aligning to TRBD2. V shed 2 bases and J 7 bases; nucleotides not matched to a gene: 4. The CDR3 length is 13 residues. In DNA, the CDR3 is TGTGCCAGCAGTTTAACTAGCGAGGGGACCCAGTACTTC. Its protein is CASSLTSEGTQYF.

This clone has only a few counts. CDR3 amino acids: CASSSPGGAGETQYF. CDR3 bases: TGTGCCAGCAGCTCCCCAGGGGGCGCGGGAGAGACCCAGTACTTC. V usage is TRBV7-6 and J usage is TRBJ2-5; the match to TRBD1 covers 8 bases. Germline CDR1 SGHVS, CDR2 FNYEAQ. This CDR3 contains 15 residues. Unmatched junction bases numbered 8, after V lost 4 bases and J lost 4 bases.

This clone occurred many times. The CDR3 loop reads CASSMGTSGRTYEQYF. CDR3 nucleotides: TGTGCCAGTAGTATGGGGACTAGCGGGAGAACCTACGAGCAGTACTTC. The chain joins TRBV19 to TRBJ2-7; 14 bases are a match to TRBD2. The CDR3 consists of 16 residues. Germline CDR1 is LNHDA and CDR2 is SQIVND (reference sequence). V dropped 3 bases and J dropped 2; count of bases not matched to a gene: 3.

The rearrangement joins TRBV2 to TRBJ2-3; D call uncertain. This CDR3 has 15 residues. The V and J ends lost 6 bases and 3 bases respectively, with 16 bases between them. From germline, CDR1 is SNHLY and CDR2 FYNNEI. CDR3: CASRRRELLTDTQYF. CDR3 nucleotides: TGTGCCAGCAGGAGGCGTGAGCTTCTTACAGATACGCAGTATTTT.

The chain is built from TRBV9 and TRBJ2-5, with no clear D. There are 11 residues in the CDR3. Germline V gene lookup returns CDR1 SGDLS and CDR2 YYNGEE. Trimming pared 5 bases from V and 2 bases from J, leaving 4 bases between. The CDR3 loop reads CASSNQETQYF. CDR3 nucleotide sequence: TGTGCCAGCAGTAATCAAGAGACCCAGTACTTC.

The rearrangement joins TRBV5-1 to TRBJ2-3, with D perhaps TRBD2 (6 bases). The germline CDR1 and CDR2 sequences are SGHRS and YFSETQ. V lost 7 bases, J lost 5 bases, and 20 bases lay in between. This CDR3 region has 15 residues. Here the CDR3 DNA reads TGCGCCAGCGGCCTCCGGGACTCTAGCGTAGATACGCAGTATTTT. It encodes CASGLRDSSVDTQYF.

The V call is TRBV6-1, the J call TRBJ2-1; 8 bases map to TRBD2. CDR1 MNHNS and CDR2 SASEGT come from the germline V gene. The CDR3 runs to 15 residues. Unmatched junction bases numbered 11, after V lost 3 bases and J lost 10 bases. CDR3 sequence: CASSDGGRSLREQFF. The CDR3 DNA follows: TGTGCCAGCAGTGACGGCGGGAGGTCCCTTAGAGAGCAGTTCTTC.

This rearrangement joins TRBV4-2 to TRBJ1-1, with D tentatively TRBD1 (5 bases). The CDR3 is 12 residues long. The V gene lost 3 bases and the J gene lost 11 bases, with 13 bases spanning the gap. In germline, CDR1 is LGHNA, CDR2 YNFKEQ. CDR3 amino acids: CASSQDTGLAFF. CDR3 bases: TGTGCCAGCAGCCAGGACACAGGTCTGGCTTTCTTT.

This chain links TRBV18 with TRBJ1-1, with 11 bases identical to TRBD1. The V segment lost 3 bases and the J segment 4 bases; nucleotides outside the gene matches: 4. The CDR3 is 15 amino acids. Per germline, CDR1 KGHSH and CDR2 LQKENI. The CDR3 is CASSPGTGGGTEAFF. CDR3 sequence (DNA): TGTGCCAGCTCACCGGGGACAGGGGGAGGCACTGAAGCTTTCTTT.

This clone appeared many times. The chain employs TRBV11-2 and TRBJ1-6; 8 bases line up with TRBD1. The CDR3 covers 14 residues. Germline V gives CDR1 SGHAT, CDR2 FQNNGV. The ends lost 6 bases at V and 5 bases at J; junction bases unmatched: 3. CDR3 DNA sequence: TGTGCCAGCAGATGGACAGGGAATAATTCACCCCTCCACTTT. Encoded protein: CASRWTGNNSPLHF.

Here the CDR3 DNA reads TGTGCCAGCAGTTACCGAGGCTCCGGAAGCTCCTACGAGCAGTACTTC. Protein product: CASSYRGSGSSYEQYF. J is TRBJ2-7 and V is TRBV6-2 or TRBV6-3; D not resolved. This CDR3 has 16 residues. V was clipped by 2 bases and J by 0 bases, with 14 bases between them. The V gene's germline CDR1 is MNHEY and CDR2 SVGEGT.

This clone was counted between two and nine times. The chain employs TRBV5-6 and TRBJ1-6; the match to TRBD1 covers 8 bases. The CDR3 covers 15 residues. V shed 5 bases, J shed 10 bases, and the junction held 11 bases outside the gene matches. Germline-derived CDR1 and CDR2 are SGHDT and YYEEEE. CDR3 loop: CASRKDRGLRSPLHF. The CDR3 bases are TGTGCCAGCAGGAAAGACAGGGGTCTAAGGTCACCCCTCCACTTT.

V usage is TRBV2 and J usage is TRBJ1-5; TRBD1 might be the D (6 bases). The CDR3 is 16 residues long. Trimming cost V 5 bases and J 0 bases, with 14 bases left between them. Germline-derived CDR1 and CDR2 are SNHLY and FYNNEI. The CDR3 here is CASSPGDKNSNQPQHF. CDR3 DNA sequence: TGTGCCAGCAGTCCTGGGGACAAGAATAGCAATCAGCCCCAGCATTTT.

This chain links TRBV6-5 with TRBJ2-5; D possibly corresponds to TRBD1 (5 bases). The length of the CDR3 is 15 residues. In germline, CDR1 is MNHEY, CDR2 SVGAGI. Trimming took off 6 bases at V and 4 bases at J, with 18 bases between the two ends. For the CDR3, the DNA is TGTGCCAGCAGGTTTGACAGCATAGGTCGAGAGACCCAGTACTTC. Translation gives CASRFDSIGRETQYF.

The chain uses TRBV29-1 and TRBJ2-5, with 11 bases fitting TRBD2. Germline V gene sequence: CDR1 SQVTM, CDR2 ANQGSEA. CDR3 length: 17 residues. The V segment lost 6 bases and the J segment 0 bases; nucleotides outside the gene matches: 12. This CDR3 is CSVTGTSGSLYQETQYF. In DNA, the CDR3 is TGCAGCGTGACCGGGACTAGCGGAAGCCTGTACCAAGAGACCCAGTACTTC.

The rearrangement uses TRBV3-1 (or the pseudogene TRBV3-2) and TRBJ2-5, with D possibly matching TRBD2 (6 bases). The CDR3 covers 16 residues. Germline V lookup: CDR1 LGHDT, CDR2 YNNKEL (reference sequence). V was cut by 1 base and J by 3 bases, with 15 bases left in between. As DNA, the CDR3 is TGTGCCAGCAGCCAAGGCGGTAGCGGAGAAAAAGAGACCCAGTACTTC. This sequence encodes CASSQGGSGEKETQYF.

This chain links TRBV5-1 with TRBJ2-4, with D possibly TRBD2 on 6 matching bases. CDR1 SGHRS and CDR2 YFSETQ come from the germline V gene. The V gene lost 1 base and the J gene lost 6 bases, with 17 bases spanning the gap. The length of the CDR3 is 16 residues. CDR3 protein: CASSLSRGRESNIQYF. For the CDR3, the DNA is TGCGCCAGCAGCTTGTCGCGGGGCAGGGAGTCAAACATTCAGTACTTC.

V gene TRBV15 combines with J gene TRBJ2-7, with TRBD1 identical over 9 bases. CDR1 is LNHNV and CDR2 is YYDKDF in the germline V gene (reference sequence). There are 16 residues in the CDR3. V was clipped by 0 bases and J by 0 bases; unmatched bases: 3. CDR3 in amino acids: CATSREMGQGSYEQYF. In nucleotides, the CDR3 is TGTGCCACCAGCAGAGAAATGGGACAGGGCTCCTACGAGCAGTACTTC.

The chain is built from TRBV24-1 and TRBJ2-3; 8 bases fit TRBD2. Germline V gene data show CDR1 as KGHDR and CDR2 as SFDVKD. Unmatched junction bases numbered 4, after V lost 5 bases and J lost 1 base. The CDR3 spans 15 residues. The CDR3 is CATSGAGEGTDTQYF. DNA for the CDR3: TGTGCCACCAGTGGAGCGGGAGAGGGCACAGATACGCAGTATTTT.

There are many counts of this clone. This chain uses TRBV18 with TRBJ1-4; tentatively, D is TRBD1 (6 bases). V lost 5 bases and J 8 bases, leaving 18 bases between the germline ends. Germline values: CDR1 KGHSH, CDR2 LQKENI. This CDR3 is built from 15 residues. CDR3 in amino acids: CASSGLQGSDEKLFF. The CDR3 coding sequence is TGTGCCAGCTCAGGCCTACAGGGTTCGGACGAAAAACTGTTTTTT.

This clone was observed a few times. The rearrangement uses TRBV28 and TRBJ1-2; no clear D gene. This CDR3 has 13 residues. Germline values: CDR1 MDHEN, CDR2 SYDVKM. Trimming cost V 7 bases and J 1 base, with 10 bases left between them. This chain's CDR3 is CASKGSLNYGYTF. The CDR3 DNA is TGTGCCAGCAAAGGGAGTCTTAACTATGGCTACACCTTC.

The V call is TRBV15, the J call TRBJ2-3; 11 bases are shared with TRBD1. The germline V gene has CDR1 LNHNV and CDR2 YYDKDF (reference sequence). Trimming took 1 base from V and 4 from J; bases not matched to a gene: 4. The length of the CDR3 is 16 residues. CDR3 in amino acids: CATSRGVGQGADTQYF. CDR3 coding DNA: TGTGCCACCAGCAGAGGAGTGGGACAGGGGGCAGATACGCAGTATTTT.

The chain carries TRBV5-1 and TRBJ1-2; D perhaps matches TRBD1 (6 bases). Trimming pared 5 bases from V and 1 base from J, leaving 12 bases between. The CDR3 extends over 14 amino acids. Germline lookup yields CDR1 SGHRS and CDR2 YFSETQ. In nucleotides, the CDR3 is TGCGCCAGCAGGGCGACAGGACTTAACTATGGCTACACCTTC. Translation gives CASRATGLNYGYTF.

This sequence joins TRBV30 and TRBJ1-1; no clear D. The V gene lost 2 bases and the J gene lost 0 bases, with 16 bases spanning the gap. This CDR3 region has 16 residues. Germline V gene data show CDR1 as GTSNPN and CDR2 as SVGIG (reference sequence). CDR3 sequence: CAWSRGEEAMNTEAFF. DNA of the CDR3: TGTGCCTGGAGTCGCGGAGAGGAGGCGATGAACACTGAAGCTTTCTTT.

The chain carries TRBV2 and TRBJ2-1; 9 bases agree with TRBD2. Germline V lookup: CDR1 SNHLY, CDR2 FYNNEI. V shed 6 bases, J shed 3 bases, and the junction held 9 bases outside the gene matches. This CDR3 comprises 16 residues. The CDR3 bases are TGTGCCAGCAGCGCGAGCAGCGGGAGGATCTACAATGAGCAGTTCTTC. This codes for CASSASSGRIYNEQFF.